The 13 T cell receptor beta chains below were found in one sample sequenced in a study of blood T cell repertoires in COVID-19. Clones were sequenced by immunoSEQ multiplex PCR, and TCRdb holds only the in-frame ones, with some missing. In the table there are 500,000 or so clones, about 90% of which are singletons. The sequencing input was PBMCs or T cells enriched from blood (not recorded which). The origin of the receptors is a young woman who had recovered from COVID-19.

V usage is TRBV2 and J usage is TRBJ1-2, with 7 bases aligning to TRBD1. The V gene end was trimmed by 5 bases and the J gene end by 1 base; junction bases not matched to a gene: 4. Per the germline V gene, CDR1 is SNHLY and CDR2 is FYNNEI. The CDR3 sequence is 14 residues long. CDR3 sequence: CASSSRQGNYGYTF. The DNA for the CDR3 is TGTGCCAGCAGTTCACGACAGGGTAACTATGGCTACACCTTC.

V gene TRBV5-5 combines with J gene TRBJ2-7; TRBD2 might be the D (5 bases). V shed 4 bases and J shed 6 bases, with 17 bases lying between them. Germline CDR1 reads SGHKS; CDR2 reads YYEKEE (reference sequence). The CDR3 is 14 amino acids. In DNA form, the CDR3 reads TGTGCCAGCAGCCTGGCCCTTACTAGGCTCGAGCAGTACTTC. Protein: CASSLALTRLEQYF.

The chain employs TRBV6-5 and TRBJ2-7; D perhaps matches TRBD2 (6 bases). With 5 bases removed from V and 4 bases from J, the gap between germline ends came to 15 bases. Germline assignment: CDR1 MNHEY and CDR2 SVGAGI. The CDR3 is 14 amino acids. The CDR3 is CASSPGTAGYEQYF. The CDR3, as DNA: TGTGCCAGCAGTCCCGGGACGGCGGGGTACGAGCAGTACTTC.

This chain connects TRBV19 to TRBJ1-2; 7 bases are shared with TRBD1. There are 16 residues in the CDR3. J lost 4 bases, V lost 5 bases, and 13 bases had no gene match. CDR1 and CDR2 from the germline V gene are LNHDA and SQIVND (reference sequence). The CDR3 DNA reads as TGTGCCAGTAGTCCTCCCGGACAGGCGATGATCTATGGCTACACCTTC. Translating it yields CASSPPGQAMIYGYTF.

V is TRBV7-9 and J is TRBJ1-4; D gene ambiguous. Per the germline V gene, CDR1 is SEHNR and CDR2 is FQNEAQ (reference sequence). Trimming pared 5 bases from V and 4 bases from J, leaving 11 bases between. The CDR3 is 14 residues long. Written as DNA, the CDR3 is TGTGCCAGCAGCACAATACGCCTTAATGAAAAACTGTTTTTT. Encoded protein: CASSTIRLNEKLFF.

V and J are TRBV10-1 and TRBJ2-7; maybe TRBD1 (5 bases). V gave up 4 bases and J gave up 0 bases, with 13 bases separating them. This CDR3 spans 15 amino acids. From germline, CDR1 is WNHNN and CDR2 SYGVQD (reference sequence). CDR3: CASSVGHLGSYEQYF. The CDR3 DNA follows: TGCGCCAGCAGTGTCGGACACCTTGGCTCCTACGAGCAGTACTTC.

V usage is TRBV7-2 and J usage is TRBJ1-5; no definite D call. The CDR3 is 14 amino acids. Looked up from germline, CDR1 is SGHTA and CDR2 is FQGNSA. Trimming stripped 5 bases from V and 4 bases from J, with 12 bases between. CDR3 protein: CASSLSNANQPQHF. In DNA form, the CDR3 reads TGTGCCAGCAGCCTAAGTAATGCGAATCAGCCCCAGCATTTT.

The CDR3 nucleotides are TGTGCCACCAGTGACAATTTGGGGGCCCATGGCTACACCTTC. It translates to CATSDNLGAHGYTF. The rearrangement links TRBV24-1 to TRBJ1-2; D perhaps matches TRBD1 (6 bases). Germline CDR1 reads KGHDR; CDR2 reads SFDVKD. The CDR3 extends over 14 amino acids. V lost 4 bases and J lost 6, with 14 bases in between.

The V gene is TRBV30, the J gene TRBJ2-3, with TRBD2 identical over 8 bases. The CDR3 is 14 amino acids. V dropped 3 bases and J dropped 1; count of bases not matched to a gene: 3. Germline V gene data show CDR1 as GTSNPN and CDR2 as SVGIG (reference sequence). Here the CDR3 DNA reads TGTGCCTGGAGCGGGGGGGCGGGCACAGATACGCAGTATTTT. Amino acids: CAWSGGAGTDTQYF.

The chain uses TRBV5-1 and TRBJ1-2; 11 bases fit TRBD1. CDR3 size: 16 residues. Germline CDR1 and CDR2: SGHRS and YFSETQ. The V segment lost 3 bases and the J segment 5 bases; nucleotides outside the gene matches: 9. This CDR3 is CASSSPPGQGVYGYTF. DNA of the CDR3: TGCGCCAGCAGCTCCCCGCCGGGACAGGGGGTATATGGCTACACCTTC.

This clone was detected once. The identical CDR3 is also encoded by other nucleotide sequences in the sample. V usage is TRBV12-3 or TRBV12-4 and J usage is TRBJ1-2; D may be TRBD1 (6 bases). The CDR3 has 12 residues. V shed 6 bases and J shed 4 bases, with 9 bases lying between them. Here the CDR3 DNA reads TGTGCCAGCAGGGACAGACGCTATGGCTACACCTTC. Its translation is CASRDRRYGYTF.

As concerns this clone: Other DNA sequences in the same sample also yield this CDR3. This chain links TRBV28 with TRBJ1-6; 7 bases match TRBD1. This CDR3 is built from 15 residues. With 4 bases clipped from V and 0 bases from J, the junction kept 0 bases outside the gene matches. The germline V gene has CDR1 MDHEN and CDR2 SYDVKM. The CDR3 DNA reads as TGTGCCAGCAGTTCAGGGGGCTCCTATAATTCACCCCTCCACTTT. Its translation is CASSSGGSYNSPLHF.

This clone has just one count. The chain is built from TRBV9 and TRBJ2-2; 9 bases are shared with TRBD1. Germline CDR1 is SGDLS and CDR2 is YYNGEE. The CDR3 spans 17 residues. V shed 2 bases and J 3 bases; nucleotides not matched to a gene: 8. The CDR3 sequence: CASSVSGTGSDTGELFF. Written as DNA, the CDR3 is TGTGCCAGCAGCGTTTCCGGGACAGGGTCCGACACCGGGGAGCTGTTTTTT.